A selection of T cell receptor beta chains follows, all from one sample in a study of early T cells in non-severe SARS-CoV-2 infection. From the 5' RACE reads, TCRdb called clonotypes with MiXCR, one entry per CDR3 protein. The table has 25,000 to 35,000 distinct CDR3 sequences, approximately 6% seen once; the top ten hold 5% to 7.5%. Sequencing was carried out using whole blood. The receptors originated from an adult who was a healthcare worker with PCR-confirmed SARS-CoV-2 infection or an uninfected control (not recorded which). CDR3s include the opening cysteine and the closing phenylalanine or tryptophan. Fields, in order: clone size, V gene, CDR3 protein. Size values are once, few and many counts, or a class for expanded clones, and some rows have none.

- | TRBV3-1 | CASSQDRVRDGYEQYF
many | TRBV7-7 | CASSAHGGPGDEQFF
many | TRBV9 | CASSRDGISEQYF
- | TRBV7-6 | CASSVSGGSSYEQYF
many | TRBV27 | CASCRVKGSEQYF
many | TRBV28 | CASETLAKNIQYF
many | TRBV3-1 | CASSQVGGITEAFF
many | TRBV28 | CASSLSIGDHEQYF
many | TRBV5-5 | CASSVPGQGLSRGYTF
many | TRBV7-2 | CASSREQGKLFF
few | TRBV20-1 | CSARGRLSNEQFF
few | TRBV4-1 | CASSQVVAGGVKETQYF
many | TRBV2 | CASSQLAVNTEAFF
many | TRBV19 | CASSKPKGAAKNIQYF
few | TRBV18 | CASSADTEAFF
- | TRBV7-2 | CASSRWESGYEQYF
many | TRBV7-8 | CASSFGETQYF
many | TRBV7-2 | CASSLASGASSSYEQYF
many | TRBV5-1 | CASSLAVVETSLFF
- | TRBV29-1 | CSVETRTTRDTQYF
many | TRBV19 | CASRDRGRGETQYF
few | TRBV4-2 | CASSQDGTYTYNEQFF
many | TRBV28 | CASSFATRMNEQYF
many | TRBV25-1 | CASVSSGRASGANVLTF
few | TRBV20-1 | CSAPDSGTSTDTQYF
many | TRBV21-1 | CASSLYSQTTSGPPPFYEQFF
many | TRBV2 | CASMDPTGGTDTQYF
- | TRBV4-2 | CASSSQVSGDSYEQYF
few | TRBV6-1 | CASIRAGSHGYTF
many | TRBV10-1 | CASSEQGAEETQYF
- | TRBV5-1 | CASSSTSNTADTQYF
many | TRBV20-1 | CSASSGSSYNEQFF
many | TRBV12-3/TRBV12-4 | CASNAGTRNTEAFF
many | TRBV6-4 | CASSLTSEPTDTQYF
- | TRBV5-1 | CASSPNWGQTYEQYF
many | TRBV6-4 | CASSVTAEDTQYF
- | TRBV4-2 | CASSQELAGDEQFF
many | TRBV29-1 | CSVDPGTGGHNEQFF
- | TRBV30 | CAWSGQGFHYTF
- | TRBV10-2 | CASSEGGDRGYTF
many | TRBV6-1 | CASSELVEGAANIQYF
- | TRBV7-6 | CASSLVARTGDNSPLHF
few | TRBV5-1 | CASSSIAGGSTDTQYF
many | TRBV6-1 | CASRRGGSTGELFF
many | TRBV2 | CASSETPETQYF
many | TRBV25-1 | CASRPVSSSYEQYF
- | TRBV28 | CASRRTGQETQYF
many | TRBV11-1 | CASRDGKVTNEQFF